This passage covers 4 T cell receptor beta chains from one sample sequenced in a study of cytomegalovirus exposure and HLA in healthy donors. The PCR was carried out with 60 Vbeta primers and 13 Jbeta primers. This table comes from immunoSEQ multiplex PCR, and its TCRdb copy is limited to in-frame clones, with some not included. The sample consists of about 120,000 clones, roughly 10% of them appearing once. Material for sequencing was PBMCs. The receptors here all came from a woman aged 18-35 years in good health and CMV-seropositive.

The chain joins TRBV28 to TRBJ2-7; maybe TRBD2 (6 bases). The germline gives CDR1 MDHEN, CDR2 SYDVKM. Trimming stripped 5 bases from V and 0 bases from J, with 14 bases between. The CDR3 is 15 amino acids. The CDR3: CASSGAGRGSYEQYF. For the CDR3, the DNA is TGTGCCAGCAGTGGCGCGGGGCGGGGCTCCTACGAGCAGTACTTC.

The chain couples TRBV5-6 to TRBJ2-6, with D unresolved. Trimming took off 4 bases at V and 13 bases at J, with 9 bases between the two ends. This CDR3 is 11 amino acids long. Germline assignment: CDR1 SGHDT and CDR2 YYEEEE. The CDR3 coding sequence is TGTGCCAGCAGCGTCTCCCGTGTCCTGACTTTC. Its translation: CASSVSRVLTF.

This sequence joins TRBV6-5 and TRBJ2-1; D unresolved. The CDR3 sequence is 14 residues long. Trimming removed 3 bases at V and 6 bases at J, with 12 bases between. Germline V lookup: CDR1 MNHEY, CDR2 SVGAGI. CDR3 coding DNA: TGTGCCAGCAGTTATTACTCAGAGGTCAATGAGCAGTTCTTC. It encodes CASSYYSEVNEQFF.

A few counts support this clone. The chain carries TRBV9 and TRBJ2-7; TRBD2 is a possible D gene (5 bases). Germline assignment: CDR1 SGDLS and CDR2 YYNGEE. Trimming removed 0 bases from V and 2 bases from J, with 9 bases in between. This CDR3 spans 14 amino acids. The CDR3: CASSVGDGAYEQYF. CDR3 nucleotides: TGTGCCAGCAGCGTAGGCGACGGGGCCTACGAGCAGTACTTC.